Detailed here is one TCR beta chain. Its specificity is unknown. This sample was included in a study of blood T cells in healthy people across ages. A second PCR of roughly 6 to 12 cycles used a sample-barcoded 5' primer and a J-beta primer mix. A tag from a template-switch adaptor with 12 random nucleotides marked each cDNA molecule. TCRdb recomputed calls from the 5' RACE reads with MiXCR, one row per CDR3 protein. The sample gives over 1,500,000 distinct CDR3 sequences, approximately 39% of which show up once; about 21% is in the top ten. Study-level points and caveats: Per million T cells, TCR beta diversity dropped roughly linearly as age increased. Naive T cell percentage and TCR beta diversity correlated strongly. Possibly confounding the expanded clonotype changes was the fact that donor CMV status was unknown.

CDR3 size: 14 residues. Trimming left V 6 bases short and J 7 bases short, with 16 bases between. CDR1 is MNHEY, CDR2 SVGEGT, per germline. The sequence derives from a human donor in good health. The sample consisted of blood. The rearrangement links TRBV6-2 or TRBV6-3 to TRBJ2-1; possibly TRBD1 or TRBD2 for D (5 bases each). The DNA for the CDR3 is TGTGCCAGCAGCCGCGCCGGGACGGGTAATGAGCAGTTCTTC. Translated: CASSRAGTGNEQFF.